This T cell receptor beta chain was sequenced for a study of T cells in Graves' hyperthyroidism and ophthalmopathy. The study's findings and limits: Stable hyperthyroidism was separated from ophthalmopathy by a model based on 13 V-J features.

Across 18 months, stable Graves' hyperthyroidism was marked by no progression to ophthalmopathy. As regards this clonotype: Its antigen is not known.

Amplification of TCR beta CDR3 regions was performed using RNA transcripts as template. HTBI primers were the set used in a first-round RT-PCR of the TCR CDR3. TCRdb redid the calling of the multiplex PCR reads with MiXCR, one entry per CDR3 protein. The repertoire holds approximately 400,000 distinct CDR3 sequences, with 15% to 18% as singletons. V was pared by 3 bases and J by 0 bases, with 2 bases of the junction left unmatched. Per germline, CDR1 MNHEY and CDR2 SMNVEV (reference sequence). This CDR3 spans 15 amino acids. This sequence joins TRBV27 and TRBJ2-5; 9 bases line up with TRBD1. The sample consisted of blood. The sequence came from a woman aged 18-29 years with Graves' hyperthyroidism. CDR3 loop: CASSFWTGDQETQYF. The CDR3 DNA follows: TGTGCCAGCAGTTTCTGGACAGGGGACCAAGAGACCCAGTACTTC.